These 19 T cell receptor beta chains were sequenced from one sample in a study of T cells in localized non-small cell lung cancer. Assay used: immunoSEQ multiplex PCR; TCRdb lists only in-frame clones, some missing. The table lists about 77,000 clones, around 89% of them singletons. The material sequenced was peripheral blood, taken before any cancer treatment. All receptors derive from a woman aged 35 to 70 with stage I squamous cell lung carcinoma.

The J gene is TRBJ2-5, the V gene TRBV5-1; D ambiguous. Per the germline V gene, CDR1 is SGHRS and CDR2 is YFSETQ. The CDR3 spans 11 residues. With 0 bases removed from V and 12 bases from J, the gap between germline ends came to 9 bases. DNA of the CDR3: TGCGCCAGCAGCTTGGAGGGCCCAAAGTACTTC. This encodes CASSLEGPKYF.

The gene calls are TRBV5-8 and TRBJ2-3; D is perhaps TRBD2 (5 bases). V lost 0 bases and J 0 bases, leaving 11 bases between the germline ends. The CDR3 contains 16 residues. Germline assignment: CDR1 SGHTS and CDR2 YDEGEE. DNA for the CDR3: TGTGCCAGCAGCTTGGCAGGTCTAGCAAGCACAGATACGCAGTATTTT. It encodes CASSLAGLASTDTQYF.

The chain carries TRBV7-2 and TRBJ1-2, with TRBD1 as a possible D gene (6 bases). Trimming removed 3 bases from V and 5 bases from J, with 16 bases in between. There are 15 residues in the CDR3. Germline values: CDR1 SGHTA, CDR2 FQGNSA. The CDR3 here is CASSFTGSSQYGYTF. The CDR3 DNA follows: TGTGCCAGCAGCTTTACAGGGTCATCGCAGTATGGCTACACCTTC.

The J gene is TRBJ1-1, the V gene TRBV14; 7 bases map to TRBD1. The V and J ends lost 1 base and 7 bases, in that order; junction bases with no gene match: 6. The germline CDR1 and CDR2 sequences are SGHDN and FVKESK. This CDR3 comprises 14 residues. CDR3 region: CASSQAYAGGEAFF. The CDR3 DNA sequence: TGTGCCAGCAGCCAAGCTTATGCAGGGGGTGAAGCTTTCTTT.

This chain links TRBV5-1 with TRBJ1-2, with D possibly matching TRBD1 (6 bases). Looked up from germline, CDR1 is SGHRS and CDR2 is YFSETQ. This CDR3 has 13 residues. The germline V and J ends were trimmed by 4 bases and 6 bases, with 13 bases remaining between them. CDR3 region: CASSTGQGNGYTF. In DNA form, the CDR3 reads TGCGCCAGCAGCACCGGCCAGGGGAATGGCTACACCTTC.

This clone came up once. The rearrangement uses TRBV4-2 and TRBJ2-1; TRBD2 matches 16 bases. V shed 0 bases, J shed 3 bases, and the junction held 2 bases outside the gene matches. The length of the CDR3 is 18 residues. The germline gives CDR1 LGHNA, CDR2 YNFKEQ. The CDR3 sequence is CASSQEGTSGGGYNEQFF. The CDR3 DNA sequence: TGTGCCAGCAGCCAAGAGGGGACTAGCGGGGGGGGCTACAATGAGCAGTTCTTC.

This clone was detected a few times. The J gene is TRBJ2-1, the V gene TRBV2; D remains unclear. Trimming pared 10 bases from V and 0 bases from J, leaving 13 bases between. This CDR3 spans 14 amino acids. Germline CDR1 and CDR2: SNHLY and FYNNEI. DNA of the CDR3: TGTGCCAACCAAGACGGTAGCTCCTACAATGAGCAGTTCTTC. As protein: CANQDGSSYNEQFF.

This clone has only one observation. J is TRBJ1-5 and V is TRBV9; 9 bases line up with TRBD1. V dropped 0 bases and J dropped 6; count of bases not matched to a gene: 7. The length of the CDR3 is 16 residues. Looked up from germline, CDR1 is SGDLS and CDR2 is YYNGEE. CDR3 in DNA: TGTGCCAGCAGCGTAGGAGCGGACAGGGGTGGTCAGCCCCAGCATTTT. Its protein is CASSVGADRGGQPQHF.

The chain joins TRBV5-1 to TRBJ2-1, with TRBD1 matching 11 bases. Germline V CDR1 and CDR2: SGHRS, YFSETQ. Trimming took 4 bases from V and 7 from J; bases not matched to a gene: 7. CDR3 size: 15 residues. CDR3 DNA sequence: TGCGCCAGCAGCCATGGACAGGGGGCGAGTAATGAGCAGTTCTTC. Its protein product is CASSHGQGASNEQFF.

This clone was seen only once. V usage is TRBV2 and J usage is TRBJ2-4; TRBD1 or TRBD2 may be the D gene (7 bases each). There are 12 residues in the CDR3. Germline loops: CDR1 SNHLY, CDR2 FYNNEI. With 6 bases removed from V and 7 bases from J, the gap between germline ends came to 10 bases. In nucleotides, the CDR3 is TGTGCCAGCAGGCAGGGGGGGAACATTCAGTACTTC. The encoded protein is CASRQGGNIQYF.

The chain is built from TRBV6-5 and TRBJ2-7; 7 nucleotides match TRBD1. V was clipped by 6 bases and J by 2 bases; unmatched bases: 7. The CDR3 extends over 14 amino acids. Germline V lookup: CDR1 MNHEY, CDR2 SVGAGI. The CDR3 DNA reads as TGTGCCAGCAGCCCCCGACAGGGACCCTACGAGCAGTACTTC. Its protein product is CASSPRQGPYEQYF.

The gene calls are TRBV6-5 and TRBJ2-3; D remains ambiguous. The CDR3 is 12 residues long. Trimming removed 2 bases from V and 6 bases from J, with 6 bases in between. Per germline, CDR1 MNHEY and CDR2 SVGAGI. The CDR3 DNA sequence: TGTGCCAGCAGTTACATAGCCGATACGCAGTATTTT. Residues: CASSYIADTQYF.

As to this clone: Mismatch with germline at one junction end may stem from a read error. This chain links TRBV7-7 with TRBJ2-1; D not resolved. The CDR3 spans 16 residues. Looked up from germline, CDR1 is SSHAT and CDR2 is FNYEAQ (reference sequence). CDR3 bases: TGTGCTAGCAGCTTAGGGTCTCAAGGGTCCTACAATGAGCAGTTCTTC. Its protein is CASSLGSQGSYNEQFF.

The rearrangement links TRBV5-6 to TRBJ1-6; TRBD1 matches 7 bases. CDR1 and CDR2 from the germline V gene are SGHDT and YYEEEE. With V trimmed by 3 bases and J by 9 bases, 15 bases remained unmatched. There are 17 residues in the CDR3. CDR3 region: CASSYLKTGIIGSPLHF. DNA of the CDR3: TGTGCCAGCAGCTATCTGAAGACAGGGATTATCGGTTCACCCCTCCACTTT.

The V call is TRBV11-2, the J call TRBJ1-1, with D maybe TRBD1 (5 bases). CDR1 is SGHAT, CDR2 FQNNGV, per germline. CDR3 length: 14 residues. V shed 6 bases and J shed 3 bases, with 14 bases lying between them. The CDR3 DNA follows: TGTGCCAGCAGTCCGCCGGGACTTTACACTGAAGCTTTCTTT. It encodes CASSPPGLYTEAFF.

The rearrangement joins TRBV7-8 to TRBJ1-2; the D gene is possibly TRBD1 (5 bases). Germline CDR1 SGHVS, CDR2 FQNEAQ. Trimming took off 3 bases at V and 4 bases at J, with 9 bases between the two ends. The CDR3 totals 13 residues. The CDR3 DNA is TGTGCCAGCAGCTTTGACAGCGCCTATGGCTACACCTTC. Translating it yields CASSFDSAYGYTF.

The chain couples TRBV19 to TRBJ1-5; D gene ambiguous. V lost 6 bases and J 3 bases, leaving 18 bases between the germline ends. CDR3 size: 16 residues. Germline CDR1 is LNHDA and CDR2 is SQIVND (reference sequence). The CDR3 nucleotides read TGTGCCAGTAGCCCTCGTACAAACCTCGCCAATCAGCCCCAGCATTTT. It specifies CASSPRTNLANQPQHF.

J is TRBJ2-7 and V is TRBV2; 10 bases fit TRBD2. The CDR3 length is 17 residues. CDR1 and CDR2 from the germline V gene are SNHLY and FYNNEI. J gave up 0 bases and V 4 bases, and 9 bases lay outside the gene matches. This chain's CDR3 is CASSVERGGLFSYEQYF. CDR3 bases: TGTGCCAGCAGTGTAGAGCGGGGGGGCCTTTTCTCCTACGAGCAGTACTTC.

V gene TRBV6-1 combines with J gene TRBJ1-2; 7 nucleotides align to TRBD1. The CDR3 runs to 14 residues. Per the germline V gene, CDR1 is MNHNS and CDR2 is SASEGT. V lost 1 base and J lost 4; bases outside the gene matches: 3. The CDR3 nucleotides read TGTGCCAGCAGTGAAGGGCCAGGGGGCTATGGCTACACCTTC. Translating it yields CASSEGPGGYGYTF.